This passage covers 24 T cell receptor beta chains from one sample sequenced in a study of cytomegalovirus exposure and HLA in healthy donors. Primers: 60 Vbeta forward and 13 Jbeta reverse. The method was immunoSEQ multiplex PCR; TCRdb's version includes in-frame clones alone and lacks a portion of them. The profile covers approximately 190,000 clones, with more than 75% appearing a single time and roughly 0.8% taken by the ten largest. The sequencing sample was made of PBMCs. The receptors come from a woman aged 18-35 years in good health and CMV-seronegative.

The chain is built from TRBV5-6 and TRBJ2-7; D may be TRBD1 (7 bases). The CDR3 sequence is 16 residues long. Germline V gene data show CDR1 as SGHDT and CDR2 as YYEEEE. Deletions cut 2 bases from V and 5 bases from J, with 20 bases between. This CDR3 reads CASSFLKGGSGDEQYF. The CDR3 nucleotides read TGTGCCAGCAGCTTTTTAAAAGGGGGCTCGGGAGACGAGCAGTACTTC.

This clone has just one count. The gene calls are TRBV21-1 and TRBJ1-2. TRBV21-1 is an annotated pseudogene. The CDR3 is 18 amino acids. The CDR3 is CASSKVGGGPLRNYGYTF. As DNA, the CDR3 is TGTGCCAGCAGCAAAGTTGGAGGTGGGCCGCTCCGAAACTATGGCTACACCTTC.

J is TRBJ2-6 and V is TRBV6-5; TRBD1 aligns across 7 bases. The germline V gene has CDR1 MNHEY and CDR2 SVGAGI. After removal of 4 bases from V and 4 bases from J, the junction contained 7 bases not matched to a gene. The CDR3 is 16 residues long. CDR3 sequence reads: CASSSITGVGANVLTF. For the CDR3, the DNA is TGTGCCAGCAGTTCAATAACAGGGGTAGGGGCCAACGTCCTGACTTTC.

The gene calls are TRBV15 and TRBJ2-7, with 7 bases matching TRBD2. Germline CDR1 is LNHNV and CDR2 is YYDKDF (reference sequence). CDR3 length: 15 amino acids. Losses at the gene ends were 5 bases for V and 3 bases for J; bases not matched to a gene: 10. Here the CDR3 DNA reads TGTGCCACCAGCGGCCCCGGGACTATGGGCTACGAGCAGTACTTC. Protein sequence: CATSGPGTMGYEQYF.

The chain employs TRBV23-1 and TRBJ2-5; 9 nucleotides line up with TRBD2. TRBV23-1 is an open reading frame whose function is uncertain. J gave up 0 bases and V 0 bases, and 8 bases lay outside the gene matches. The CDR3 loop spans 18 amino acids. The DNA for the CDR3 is TGCGCCAGCAGTCAATCGAACCTGGCGGGGGGGTACCAAGAGACCCAGTACTTC. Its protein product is CASSQSNLAGGYQETQYF.

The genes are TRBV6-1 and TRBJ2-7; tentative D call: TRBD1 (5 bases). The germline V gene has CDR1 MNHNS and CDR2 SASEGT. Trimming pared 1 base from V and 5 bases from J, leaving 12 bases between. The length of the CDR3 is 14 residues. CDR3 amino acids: CASSEGTSPHEQYF. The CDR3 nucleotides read TGTGCCAGCAGTGAAGGGACAAGTCCCCACGAGCAGTACTTC.

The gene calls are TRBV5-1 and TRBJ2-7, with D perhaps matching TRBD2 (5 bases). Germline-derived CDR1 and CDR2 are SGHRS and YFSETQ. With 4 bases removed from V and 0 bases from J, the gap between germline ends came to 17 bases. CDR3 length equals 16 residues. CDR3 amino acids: CASSPGVGPSSYEQYF. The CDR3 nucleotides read TGCGCCAGCAGCCCCGGGGTGGGCCCTAGCTCCTACGAGCAGTACTTC.

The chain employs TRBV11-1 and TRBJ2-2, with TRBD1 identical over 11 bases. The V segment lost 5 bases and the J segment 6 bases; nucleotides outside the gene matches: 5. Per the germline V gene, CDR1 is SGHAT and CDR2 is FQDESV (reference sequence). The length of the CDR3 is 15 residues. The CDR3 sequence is CASSLQGQGAGELFF. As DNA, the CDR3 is TGTGCCAGCAGCCTTCAGGGACAGGGGGCCGGGGAGCTGTTTTTT.

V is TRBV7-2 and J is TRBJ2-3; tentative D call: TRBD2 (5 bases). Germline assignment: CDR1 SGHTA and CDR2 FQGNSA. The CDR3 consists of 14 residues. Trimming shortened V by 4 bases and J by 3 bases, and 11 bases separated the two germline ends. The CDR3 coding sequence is TGTGCCAGCAGCTACAATAGCGCAACAGATACGCAGTATTTT. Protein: CASSYNSATDTQYF.

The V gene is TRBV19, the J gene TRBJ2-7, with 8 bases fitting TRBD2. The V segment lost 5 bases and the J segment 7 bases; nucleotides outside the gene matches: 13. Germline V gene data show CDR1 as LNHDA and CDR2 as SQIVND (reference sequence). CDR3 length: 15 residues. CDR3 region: CASSPPSGLAGEQYF. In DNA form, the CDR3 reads TGTGCCAGTAGTCCCCCCTCCGGACTAGCCGGGGAGCAGTACTTC.

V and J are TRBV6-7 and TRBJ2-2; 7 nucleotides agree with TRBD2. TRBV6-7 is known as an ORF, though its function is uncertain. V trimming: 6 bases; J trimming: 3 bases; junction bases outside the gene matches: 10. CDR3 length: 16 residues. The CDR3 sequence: CASSEFNGGDTGELFF. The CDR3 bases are TGTGCCAGCAGCGAGTTTAATGGGGGGGACACCGGGGAGCTGTTTTTT.

CDR3 coding DNA: TGTGCCAGCAGCTTGGACCCCAGCGCTTGGGGCGGCACTGAAGCTTTCTTT. Protein sequence: CASSLDPSAWGGTEAFF. The chain employs TRBV7-6 and TRBJ1-1; possibly TRBD1 for D (5 bases). V lost 3 bases to trimming and J lost 4 bases, with 21 bases between them. CDR1 is SGHVS, CDR2 FNYEAQ, per germline. The CDR3 runs to 17 residues.

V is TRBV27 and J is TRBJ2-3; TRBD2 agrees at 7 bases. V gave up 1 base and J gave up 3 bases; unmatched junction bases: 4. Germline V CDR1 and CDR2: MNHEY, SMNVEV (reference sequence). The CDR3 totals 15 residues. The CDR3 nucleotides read TGTGCCAGCAGTTTATTGAGCGGGGATACAGATACGCAGTATTTT. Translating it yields CASSLLSGDTDTQYF.

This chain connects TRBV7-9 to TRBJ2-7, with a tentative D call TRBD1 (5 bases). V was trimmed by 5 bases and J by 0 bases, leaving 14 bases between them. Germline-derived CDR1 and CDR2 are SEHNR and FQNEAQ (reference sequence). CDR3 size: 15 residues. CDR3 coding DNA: TGTGCCAGCAGCCACAGGTCAGGGCCCTCCTACGAGCAGTACTTC. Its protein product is CASSHRSGPSYEQYF.

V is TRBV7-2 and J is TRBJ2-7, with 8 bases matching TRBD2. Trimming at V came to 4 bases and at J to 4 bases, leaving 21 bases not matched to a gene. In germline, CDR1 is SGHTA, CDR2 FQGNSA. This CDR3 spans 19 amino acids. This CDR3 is CASSSRPGLGATWGYEQYF. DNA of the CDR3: TGTGCCAGCAGCTCTAGGCCGGGACTAGGAGCGACGTGGGGTTACGAGCAGTACTTC.

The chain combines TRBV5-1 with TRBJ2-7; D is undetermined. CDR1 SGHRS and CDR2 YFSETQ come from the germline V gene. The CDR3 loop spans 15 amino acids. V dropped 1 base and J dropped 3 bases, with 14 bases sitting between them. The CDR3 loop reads CASSLLVGGIYEQYF. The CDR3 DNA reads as TGCGCCAGCAGCTTGTTAGTTGGTGGTATCTACGAGCAGTACTTC.

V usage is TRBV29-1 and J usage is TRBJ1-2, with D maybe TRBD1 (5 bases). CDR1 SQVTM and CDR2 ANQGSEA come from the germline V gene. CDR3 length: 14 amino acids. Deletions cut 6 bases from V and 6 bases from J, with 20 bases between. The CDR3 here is CSVPNGPGLDGYTF. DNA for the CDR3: TGCAGCGTCCCTAACGGGCCAGGGTTGGATGGCTACACCTTC. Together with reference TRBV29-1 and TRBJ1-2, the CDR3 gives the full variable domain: SAVISQKPSRDICQRGTSLTIQCQVDSQVTMMFWYRQQPGQSLTLIATANQGSEATYESGFVIDKFPISRPNLTFSTLTVSNMSPEDSSIYLCSVPNGPGLDGYTFGSGTRLTVV.

The CDR3 protein is CASRWTSGGENEQFF. CDR3 DNA: TGTGCCAGTAGATGGACTAGCGGAGGGGAGAATGAGCAGTTCTTC. The chain joins TRBV19 to TRBJ2-1, with 10 positions matching TRBD2. Trimming at V came to 6 bases and at J to 7 bases, leaving 9 bases not matched to a gene. This CDR3 region has 15 residues. Germline V gene data show CDR1 as LNHDA and CDR2 as SQIVND (reference sequence).

The CDR3 DNA follows: TGTGCCAGCAGTTTCCAGATATATGGCTACACCTTC. Translated: CASSFQIYGYTF. This chain uses TRBV28 with TRBJ1-2; D uncertain. Germline V lookup: CDR1 MDHEN, CDR2 SYDVKM. CDR3 length equals 12 residues. Trimming removed 3 bases from V and 5 bases from J, with 7 bases in between.

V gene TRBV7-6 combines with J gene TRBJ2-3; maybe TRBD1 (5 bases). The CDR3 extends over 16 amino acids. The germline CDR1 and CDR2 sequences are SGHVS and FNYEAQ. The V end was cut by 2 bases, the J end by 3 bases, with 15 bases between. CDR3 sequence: CASSLPPLGVTDTQYF. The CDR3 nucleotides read TGTGCCAGCAGCTTACCCCCCTTAGGGGTGACAGATACGCAGTATTTT.

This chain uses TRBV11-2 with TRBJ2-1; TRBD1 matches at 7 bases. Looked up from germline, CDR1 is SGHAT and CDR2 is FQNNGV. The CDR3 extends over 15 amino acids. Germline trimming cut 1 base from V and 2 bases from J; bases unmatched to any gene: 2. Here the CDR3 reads CASSLGQGPYNEQFF. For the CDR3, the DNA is TGTGCCAGCAGCTTAGGACAGGGCCCCTACAATGAGCAGTTCTTC. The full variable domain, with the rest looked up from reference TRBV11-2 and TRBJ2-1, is EAGVAQSPRYKIIEKRQSVAFWCNPISGHATLYWYQQILGQGPKLLIQFQNNGVVDDSQLPKDRFSAERLKGVDSTLKIQPAKLEDSAVYLCASSLGQGPYNEQFFGPGTRLTVL.

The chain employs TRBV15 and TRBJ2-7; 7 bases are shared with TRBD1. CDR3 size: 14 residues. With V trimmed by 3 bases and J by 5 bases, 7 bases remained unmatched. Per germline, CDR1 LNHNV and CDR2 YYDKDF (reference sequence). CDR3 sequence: CATSSSRGWNEQYF. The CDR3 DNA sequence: TGTGCCACCAGCAGTTCCAGGGGGTGGAACGAGCAGTACTTC.

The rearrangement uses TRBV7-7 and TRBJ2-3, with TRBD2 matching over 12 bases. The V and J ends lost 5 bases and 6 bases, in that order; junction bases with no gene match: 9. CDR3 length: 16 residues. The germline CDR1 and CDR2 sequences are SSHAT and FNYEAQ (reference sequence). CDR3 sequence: CASSVGLAGPSDTQYF. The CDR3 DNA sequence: TGTGCCAGCAGCGTCGGACTAGCGGGGCCCTCGGATACGCAGTATTTT. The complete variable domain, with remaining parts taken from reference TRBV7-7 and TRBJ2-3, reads GAGVSQSPRYKVTKRGQDVTLRCDPISSHATLYWYQQALGQGPEFLTYFNYEAQPDKSGLPSDRFSAERPEGSISTLTIQRTEQRDSAMYRCASSVGLAGPSDTQYFGPGTRLTVL.

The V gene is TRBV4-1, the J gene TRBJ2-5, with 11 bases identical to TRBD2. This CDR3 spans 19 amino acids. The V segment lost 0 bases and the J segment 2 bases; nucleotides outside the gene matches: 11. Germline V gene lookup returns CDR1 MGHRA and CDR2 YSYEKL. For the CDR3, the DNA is TGCGCCAGCAGCCAAGACCGCCCGGGGCTAGCGGGGGGTCAAGAGACCCAGTACTTC. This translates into CASSQDRPGLAGGQETQYF.